This T cell receptor (beta chain) was sequenced during a study of cytomegalovirus exposure and HLA in healthy donors. Study-level results: Several V segments, TRBV6-2 and TRBV6-3 among them, could not be told apart and were dropped. Common viral pathogens (according to a later analysis) appeared linked to several of the most significant clusters.

With respect to this clone: Its antigen remains unidentified.

Between the trimmed V and J ends, which lost 2 bases and 8 bases, there was a span of 15 bases. CDR3 length: 14 amino acids. Germline V CDR1 and CDR2: KGHSH, LQKENI. Primers included in the PCR were 60 Vbeta and 13 Jbeta primers. The method was immunoSEQ multiplex PCR; TCRdb's version includes in-frame clones alone and lacks a portion of them. The data show 150,000 to 200,000 clones, about 88% seen once. Material: PBMCs. The J gene is TRBJ1-2, the V gene TRBV18, with D possibly matching TRBD1 (5 bases). The receptor's source is a girl younger than two in good health and CMV-seronegative. The CDR3 sequence is CASSPMRGEGGYTF. The CDR3 DNA follows: TGTGCCAGCTCACCAATGCGGGGCGAGGGAGGCTACACCTTC.